This T cell receptor beta chain was sequenced for a study of cytomegalovirus exposure and HLA in healthy donors. The wider study: An earlier analysis found roughly 100 million unique TCR beta sequences from roughly 170 million T cells. Study-wide results and limits: Donors belonging to an Asian-associated ancestry cluster reportedly showed fewer N-insertions in productive TCRs than the approximately 690-donor mean, according to what a later analysis found. 164 TCR beta chains were listed as cytomegalovirus-associated. A later analysis by the authors found several of the most significant clusters apparently linked to common viral pathogens.

Primers for the PCR totalled 60 Vbeta and 13 Jbeta. Sequencing used immunoSEQ multiplex PCR; TCRdb keeps in-frame clones, though not all of them. The profile shows roughly 150,000 clones, about four fifths of them singletons. V was trimmed by 4 bases and J by 10 bases, leaving 10 bases between them. The germline gives CDR1 LNHDA, CDR2 SQIVND (reference sequence). This CDR3 spans 12 amino acids. This clone turned up a few times. Its matching antigen is unknown. The TCR comes from a man aged 30 to 45 in good health and CMV-seropositive. This rearrangement joins TRBV19 to TRBJ1-4, with D unresolved. Sequencing used PBMCs. Written as DNA, the CDR3 is TGTGCCAGTAGTAACCGAGAGGGAAAACTGTTTTTT. It yields the protein CASSNREGKLFF.